The source of this T cell receptor beta chain is a study of Ad26.COV2.S vaccination and SARS-CoV-2 variants. The wider study: Ad26.COV2.S, an intramuscular injection, was given once or twice 56 days apart. Overall study findings and caveats: The breadth of spike-specific CD8+ and CD4+ T cell responses after vaccination was reportedly substantial.

Germline V gene lookup returns CDR1 MNHNY and CDR2 SVGAGI (reference sequence). This CDR3 spans 16 amino acids. The V end lost 0 bases, the J end lost 2 bases, and 11 bases lay between the germline ends. Produced via immunoSEQ multiplex PCR; TCRdb's table is partial and in-frame only. The sample yields around 300,000 clones, 88% seen once. Described treatment: 15 to 20 received Ad26.COV2.S at low or high dose, single or two shots; 5 received placebo; per-sample allocation not given. Following the first vaccine or placebo injection, samples were taken on day 63. An Ad26 vector that expressed Wuhan-strain SARS-CoV-2 spike constituted the vaccine. Comment on this clone: Its antigen remains unidentified.

V gene TRBV6-6 combines with J gene TRBJ1-3; D gene ambiguous. Sequences were derived from peripheral blood, sampled in a trial of Ad26.COV2.S vaccine versus placebo. This clonotype was sampled from a person between 18 and 60 years old who received the Ad26.COV2.S COVID-19 vaccine or a placebo. The CDR3 DNA reads TGTGCCAGCAGTTACTCGGTAGGAGGAGCTGGAAACACCATATATTTT. This encodes CASSYSVGGAGNTIYF.